These 7 T cell receptor beta chains were sequenced from one sample in a study of blood T cells in healthy people across ages. For the second PCR, which ran for about 7 to 11 cycles, a sample-barcoded 5' primer and a J-beta primer mix were used. Via MiXCR, TCRdb re-called the 5' RACE reads, giving one row per CDR3 protein. The sample yields 1.5 million to 1.8 million distinct CDR3 sequences, under 55% seen once. The sequenced material came from blood. These receptors were obtained from a young woman in good health.

This clonotype came up a few times. DNA of the CDR3: TGTGCTAGTGGTTTGGGAGGGAAACGCGGCGAGCAGTACTTC. Its protein is CASGLGGKRGEQYF. V and J are TRBV12-5 and TRBJ2-5; the D gene is possibly TRBD2 (5 bases). The closer fit of TRBJ2-7 to the DNA end suggests the J call may be wrong. This CDR3 is built from 14 residues. CDR1 and CDR2 from the germline V gene are LGHNT and FRNRAP.

This clonotype has a handful of counts. The V call is TRBV6-2 or TRBV6-3, the J call TRBJ2-2; D uncertain. With 6 bases removed from V and 4 bases from J, the gap between germline ends came to 9 bases. Per the germline V gene, CDR1 is MNHEY and CDR2 is SVGEGT. The CDR3 length is 13 residues. CDR3 DNA sequence: TGTGCCAGCAGACGGACGAGCACCGGGGAGCTGTTTTTT. The encoded protein is CASRRTSTGELFF.

CDR3 nucleotides: TGTGCCAGCAGGGGCCCGCGGGGGGGAGAAAATGAGCAGTACTTC. Protein sequence: CASRGPRGGENEQYF. The chain has TRBV6-2 or TRBV6-3 and TRBJ2-7; TRBD2 agrees at 9 bases. The CDR3 is 15 amino acids. Germline V gives CDR1 MNHEY, CDR2 SVGEGT. The V segment lost 6 bases and the J segment 7 bases; nucleotides outside the gene matches: 13.

This chain joins TRBV12-3 or TRBV12-4 and TRBJ2-2; no definite D call. Between the trimmed V and J ends, which lost 1 base and 1 base, there was a span of 10 bases. The CDR3 runs to 16 residues. For the CDR3, the DNA is TGTGCCAGCAGTTTAGGCACTGCCGGGAACACCGGGGAGCTGTTTTTT. Translating gives CASSLGTAGNTGELFF.

This clonotype was counted only a few times. The chain recombines TRBV7-9 with TRBJ1-5, with D unresolved. V dropped 2 bases and J dropped 6 bases, with 11 bases sitting between them. The CDR3 is 14 amino acids. From germline, CDR1 is SEHNR and CDR2 FQNEAQ (reference sequence). This chain's CDR3 is CASSLNGEPQPQHF. CDR3 nucleotide sequence: TGTGCCAGCAGCTTAAACGGGGAGCCTCAGCCCCAGCATTTT.

This clonotype was observed a few times. The chain combines TRBV3-1 with TRBJ2-1; D might be TRBD2 (5 bases). The CDR3 extends over 17 amino acids. V lost 2 bases and J lost 6, with 20 bases in between. Germline lookup yields CDR1 LGHDT and CDR2 YNNKEL (reference sequence). The DNA of the CDR3 is TGTGCCAGCAGCCAACCCCCGGTCGGGATCCCTCTCAATGAGCAGTTCTTC. Translated, it gives CASSQPPVGIPLNEQFF.

The genes are TRBV12-3 or TRBV12-4 and TRBJ2-3; 8 positions match TRBD2. The CDR3 has 14 residues. The V and J ends lost 3 bases and 4 bases, in that order; junction bases with no gene match: 3. DNA for the CDR3: TGTGCCAGCAGTTTCTCGCGGGGGGCAGATACGCAGTATTTT. This translates into CASSFSRGADTQYF.